The rows below give T cell receptor beta chains drawn from one sample of a study of T cell changes during pregnancy in multiple sclerosis. This table comes from immunoSEQ multiplex PCR, and its TCRdb copy is limited to in-frame clones, with some not included. The data contain approximately 12,000 clones, around 87% of them singletons. The sequencing used CD8+ T cells from peripheral blood mononuclear cells, collected in the second trimester of pregnancy. All receptors derive from a female donor in good health, enrolled as a control in a pregnancy study. Each CDR3 is given with its conserved first and last residue. Fields, in order: V gene, J gene, D gene, clone size, CDR3 DNA, CDR3 protein. D genes are given only for firm matches. A row's size may be missing; if present it is once, few, many or a size class.

TRBV7-9,TRBJ2-2,TRBD1,-,TGTGCCAGCAGCTTTCACAGGGGCACCGGGGAGCTGTTTTTT,CASSFHRGTGELFF
TRBV27,TRBJ2-3,TRBD2,-,TGTGCCAGCAGTCCCCCGGGACTAGCGGGGGGGCGGCCCACAGATACGCAGTATTTT,CASSPPGLAGGRPTDTQYF
TRBV5-6,TRBJ2-7,-,-,TGTGCCAGCAGCCCGCAACTGGGGCCGAGCTCCTACGAGCAGTACTTC,CASSPQLGPSSYEQYF
TRBV5-6,TRBJ1-2,-,-,TGTGCCAGCAGTTTTCCTGGGGCCTATGGCTACACCTTC,CASSFPGAYGYTF
TRBV6-4,TRBJ2-3,-,few,TGTGCCAGCAGTGATAAAGGAGGTGGCACAGATACGCAGTATTTT,CASSDKGGGTDTQYF
TRBV5-1,TRBJ2-1,-,once,TGCGCCAGCAGCTTTGGCGGGGTCTATGAGCAGTTCTTC,CASSFGGVYEQFF
TRBV5-4,TRBJ1-2,-,-,TGTGCCAGCAGCTTGGACAGGTTGGACAACTATGGCTACACCTTC,CASSLDRLDNYGYTF
TRBV4-2,TRBJ1-1,TRBD1,-,TGTGCCAGCAGCCAAGATGGACAGGGGTTTAACACTGAAGCTTTCTTT,CASSQDGQGFNTEAFF
TRBV29-1,TRBJ2-3,TRBD1,-,TGCAGCGTGGACAGGGAGTGGGGCACAGATACGCAGTATTTT,CSVDREWGTDTQYF
TRBV2,TRBJ2-1,TRBD1,-,TGTGCCAGCCTCCGAATGGGACAGGGGGACAATGAGCAGTTCTTC,CASLRMGQGDNEQFF
TRBV6-5,TRBJ2-1,-,-,TGTGCCAGCAGTTACGGCAGGGGCCCGGATGAGCAGTTCTTC,CASSYGRGPDEQFF
TRBV5-5,TRBJ1-2,-,-,TGTGCCAGCAGCTTGAGAACAGGTACCCATGGCTACACCTTC,CASSLRTGTHGYTF
TRBV11-3,TRBJ1-1,-,-,TGTGCCAGCAGCTCTGGAGGTTTGGACACTGAAGCTTTCTTT,CASSSGGLDTEAFF
TRBV21-1,TRBJ1-3,-,once,TGTGCCAGCAGCGGCCGGGGGGGCCCCGAGGGAAACACCATATATTTT,CASSGRGGPEGNTIYF
TRBV2,TRBJ2-7,-,-,TGTGCCAGCACCGAAGAATGGGGACATCGCTTC,CASTEEWGHRF
TRBV7-9,TRBJ2-7,TRBD1,-,TGTGCCAGCAGCCCGCCGGGACAGGGGCTTGTCTACGAGCAGTACTTC,CASSPPGQGLVYEQYF
TRBV9,TRBJ1-2,-,-,TGTGCCAGCAGCACCTATGCTTTTGGCTACACCTTC,CASSTYAFGYTF
TRBV30,TRBJ1-2,-,-,TGTGCCTGGAGTTCGTGGGGCGGACCAGCTAACTATGGCTACACCTTC,CAWSSWGGPANYGYTF
TRBV5-8,TRBJ2-1,-,-,TGTGCCAGCAGCCCAGGAACCGATGAGCAGTTCTTC,CASSPGTDEQFF
TRBV28,TRBJ2-7,TRBD1,once,TGTGCCAGCAGTTTATCCCCGGACAGGCGAACCTACGAGCAGTACTTC,CASSLSPDRRTYEQYF
TRBV6-6,TRBJ2-5,-,few,TGTGCCAGCAGCCCCGTACAGGCGCTCCAAGAGACCCAGTACTTC,CASSPVQALQETQYF
TRBV6-6,TRBJ2-1,-,few,TGTGCCAGCAGTTACGAGGAAACCTACAATGAGCAGTTCTTC,CASSYEETYNEQFF
TRBV27,TRBJ2-7,-,-,TGTGCCAGCAGTGTAGCAGCCTCGGGTCCCTACGAGCAGTACTTC,CASSVAASGPYEQYF
TRBV6-1,TRBJ2-7,TRBD1,-,TGTGCCAGCAGTGAAGATACCGGGACAGTCTCCTACGAGCAGTACTTC,CASSEDTGTVSYEQYF
TRBV19,TRBJ1-1,-,-,TGTGCCAGTAGGGCAGGGATGATGAACACTGAAGCTTTCTTT,CASRAGMMNTEAFF
TRBV5-1,TRBJ1-1,-,medium-sized,TGCGCCAGCAGCTTGGAGGAGGGCTCGAACACTGAAGCTTTCTTT,CASSLEEGSNTEAFF
TRBV7-6,TRBJ2-3,TRBD1,-,TGTGCCAGCAGCCCTATAGAGGGGGCATGGGATACGCAGTATTTT,CASSPIEGAWDTQYF
TRBV18,TRBJ2-1,-,-,TGTGCCAGCTCCCTCACCAGCTCCTACAATGAGCAGTTCTTC,CASSLTSSYNEQFF
TRBV6-6,TRBJ2-5,TRBD2,once,TGTGCCAGCAGCACCAGCGGGACCTTACAAGATACCCAGTACTTC,CASSTSGTLQDTQYF
TRBV30,TRBJ2-5,-,-,TGTGCCTGGACCTATCTCACGGGGACCCAGTACTTC,CAWTYLTGTQYF
TRBV5-1,TRBJ1-2,-,medium-sized,TGCGCCAGCAGCTCTCTACAGGGTGCGGACCCTGGCTACACCTTC,CASSSLQGADPGYTF
TRBV6-4,TRBJ1-6,-,-,TGTGCCAGCAGTGACTCCGGAGGGTCGGATTCACCCCTCCACTTT,CASSDSGGSDSPLHF
TRBV14,TRBJ1-1,-,-,TGTGCCAGCAGCCAAAAGCAGAACACTGAAGCTTTCTTT,CASSQKQNTEAFF
TRBV7-2,TRBJ1-4,TRBD1,-,TGTGCCAGCAGGCGACAGGGTTCGAGGAAACTGTTTTTT,CASRRQGSRKLFF
TRBV6-5,TRBJ2-7,-,-,TGTGCCAGCATGGCAGGCAGGACCTACGAGCAGTACTTC,CASMAGRTYEQYF
TRBV19,TRBJ2-7,TRBD1,-,TGTGCCAGTAGTATTGGGACAGGGGCCTTCTACGAGCAGTACTTC,CASSIGTGAFYEQYF
TRBV6-1,TRBJ2-3,TRBD2,-,TGTGCCAGCAGTGGGACTAGCGGGGGGGCAGATACGCAGTATTTT,CASSGTSGGADTQYF
TRBV21-1,TRBJ1-5,-,few,TGTGCCAGCAGCAAAACAAGGGGGGGCTTTCGGCCCCAGCATTTT,CASSKTRGGFRPQHF
TRBV2,TRBJ2-7,TRBD2,-,TGTGCCAGCAGTGGCCGGGAGGATTCCTACGAGCAGTACTTC,CASSGREDSYEQYF
TRBV11-3,TRBJ2-3,-,-,TGTGCCAGCAGCTTAGGAGAGGCTAGCGGCACAGATACGCAGTATTTT,CASSLGEASGTDTQYF
TRBV5-4,TRBJ2-3,TRBD2,-,TGTGCCAGCAGCCCGGGACTAGCGGGAGGAGGGGGGGGCACAGATACGCAGTATTTT,CASSPGLAGGGGGTDTQYF
TRBV10-3,TRBJ2-1,TRBD2,-,TGTGCCATCAGTGAGTCGCGGGCTAGCGGGGACAACAATGAGCAGTTCTTC,CAISESRASGDNNEQFF
TRBV7-9,TRBJ2-1,-,-,TGTGCCAGCAGCTCTGGACAGGCCCGGGGGGAGCAGTTCTTC,CASSSGQARGEQFF
TRBV7-9,TRBJ1-6,-,few,TGTGCCAGCAGCTTAGATCACACCGATCCAGCCCTCCACTTT,CASSLDHTDPALHF
TRBV10-3,TRBJ1-1,TRBD1,-,TGTGCCATCAGTTTTGACAGGGGACCTGAAGCTTTCTTT,CAISFDRGPEAFF
TRBV9,TRBJ2-7,-,-,TGTGCCAGCAGCGTCGGGAACTCGGACTACGAGCAGTACTTC,CASSVGNSDYEQYF
TRBV5-5,TRBJ1-4,-,once,TGTGCCAGCAGCTCGGATGTCCGGGCTAATGAAAAACTGTTTTTT,CASSSDVRANEKLFF
TRBV7-8,TRBJ1-1,TRBD1,few,TGTGCCAGCAGCTTAGCAAGACAGGGTGGCACTGAAGCTTTCTTT,CASSLARQGGTEAFF
TRBV6-4,TRBJ1-1,-,-,TGTGCCAGCAGCGTACAGGGGAACACTGAAGCTTTCTTT,CASSVQGNTEAFF
TRBV5-1,TRBJ2-7,-,-,TGCGCCAGCAGTCCCCGACCCGGAGAATGGGAGCAGTACTTC,CASSPRPGEWEQYF
TRBV5-8,TRBJ2-7,-,-,TGTGCCAGCAGCTTGCAGGGCTCCTACGAGCAGTACTTC,CASSLQGSYEQYF
TRBV18,TRBJ2-1,TRBD2,-,TGTGCCAGCTCACCGGTGTTTCGGTTATGGATTGGGACTAGCCCTTACAATGAGCAGTTCTTC,CASSPVFRLWIGTSPYNEQFF
TRBV4-1,TRBJ2-1,TRBD2,-,TGCGCCAGCAGCCAGGGTCTAGCGGGGGTGTACAATGAGCAGTTCTTC,CASSQGLAGVYNEQFF
TRBV10-3,TRBJ1-1,TRBD1,-,TGTGCCATCAGTGAGGGACAGGGGATAATGAACACTGAAGCTTTCTTT,CAISEGQGIMNTEAFF
TRBV5-6,TRBJ2-7,-,once,TGTGCCAGCAGCTCAGGGGACTCCTACGAGCAGTACTTC,CASSSGDSYEQYF
TRBV5-1,TRBJ2-5,TRBD2,-,TGCGCCAGCAGCTCCGGGACTAGCGGGGGGTACCAAGAGACCCAGTACTTC,CASSSGTSGGYQETQYF
TRBV5-5,TRBJ1-6,-,-,TGTGCCAGCAGCTTGACAAGGGATCGATCGCCCCAGGGCTCACCCCTCCACTTT,CASSLTRDRSPQGSPLHF